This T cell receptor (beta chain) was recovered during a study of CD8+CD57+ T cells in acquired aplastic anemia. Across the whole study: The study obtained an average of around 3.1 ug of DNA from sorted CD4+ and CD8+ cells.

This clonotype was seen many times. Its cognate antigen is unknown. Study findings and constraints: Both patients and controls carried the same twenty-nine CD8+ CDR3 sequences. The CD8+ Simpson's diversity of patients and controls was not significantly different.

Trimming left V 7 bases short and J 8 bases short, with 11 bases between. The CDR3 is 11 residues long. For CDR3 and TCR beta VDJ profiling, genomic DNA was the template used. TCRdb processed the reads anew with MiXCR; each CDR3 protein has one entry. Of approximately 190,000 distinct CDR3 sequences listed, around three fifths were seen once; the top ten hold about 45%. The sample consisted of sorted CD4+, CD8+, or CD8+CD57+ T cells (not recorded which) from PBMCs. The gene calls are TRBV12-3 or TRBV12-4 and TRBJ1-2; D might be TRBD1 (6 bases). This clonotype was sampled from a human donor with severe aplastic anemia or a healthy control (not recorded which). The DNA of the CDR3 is TGTGCCAGCAACAGGGAAGAAGGCTACACCTTC. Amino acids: CASNREEGYTF.